A selection of T cell receptor beta chains follows, all from one sample in a study of T cell responses to AZD1222 COVID-19 vaccine. Clones were sequenced by immunoSEQ multiplex PCR, and TCRdb holds only the in-frame ones, with some missing. Of fewer than 200,000 clones detected, over 80% appear once; the ten largest clones hold about 1.2%. The sample in question was peripheral blood, obtained on day 0 of AZD1222 vaccination. Receptor source: an adult in good health. The CDR3 runs from the conserved cysteine through the conserved F or W. D genes are given only for firm matches. Size tells how often a clone was seen (once, few, many) or the class of an expanded clone, and some rows leave it out.

V: TRBV5-1
J: TRBJ1-1
size: -
D: -
DNA: TGCGCCAGCAGTAACAGGGCTGGGGTGGGCACTGAAGCTTTCTTT
CDR3: CASSNRAGVGTEAFF

V: TRBV28
J: TRBJ2-2
size: -
D: -
DNA: TGTGCCAGCAGTTCTACTCAATGGGGCGACACCGGGGAGCTGTTTTTT
CDR3: CASSSTQWGDTGELFF

V: TRBV6-2/TRBV6-3
J: TRBJ2-2
size: -
D: TRBD1
DNA: TGTGCCAGCAGTGGGGACAGATACACCGGGGAGCTGTTTTTT
CDR3: CASSGDRYTGELFF

V: TRBV5-5
J: TRBJ2-4
size: -
D: TRBD2
DNA: TGTGCCAGCAGCTCTAGCGGACTAGCGGGGGGGCCTGTAGGAAACATTCAGTACTTC
CDR3: CASSSSGLAGGPVGNIQYF

V: TRBV1
J: TRBJ1-1
size: -
D: -
DNA: TGCACCAGCAGCCAAGACCTCAGAGCGTGGGGTTTGAACACTGAAGCTTTCTTT
CDR3: CTSSQDLRAWGLNTEAFF

V: TRBV12-3/TRBV12-4
J: TRBJ1-5
size: -
D: -
DNA: TGTGCCAGCAGTTTAGGGGGCCGGCAGCCCCAGCATTTT
CDR3: CASSLGGRQPQHF

V: TRBV6-2/TRBV6-3
J: TRBJ1-2
size: once
D: -
DNA: TGTGCCAGCAGTCCACGCTATGGCTACACCTTC
CDR3: CASSPRYGYTF

V: TRBV18
J: TRBJ1-2
size: -
D: -
DNA: TGTGCCAGCTCACCAAAAGAAGGAGTCGGCTACACCTTC
CDR3: CASSPKEGVGYTF

V: TRBV5-1
J: TRBJ2-7
size: few
D: -
DNA: TGCGCCAGCAGCATGGACAGCCCCTACGAGCAGTACTTC
CDR3: CASSMDSPYEQYF

V: TRBV12-3/TRBV12-4
J: TRBJ1-1
size: -
D: -
DNA: TGTGCCAGCAGTTTAGCGGTACCTGAAGCTTTCTTT
CDR3: CASSLAVPEAFF

V: TRBV14
J: TRBJ1-3
size: once
D: -
DNA: TGTGCCAGCAGCCAATGGTGGGGCTCTGGAAACACCATATATTTT
CDR3: CASSQWWGSGNTIYF

V: TRBV4-1
J: TRBJ2-3
size: -
D: -
DNA: TGCGCCAGCAGCCTAAGTGGTGAAACAGATACGCAGTATTTT
CDR3: CASSLSGETDTQYF

V: TRBV19
J: TRBJ1-2
size: -
D: TRBD1
DNA: TGTGCCAGTAGTAGGCGGACAGGGGAGAACTATGGCTACACCTTC
CDR3: CASSRRTGENYGYTF

V: TRBV11-2
J: TRBJ1-1
size: -
D: -
DNA: TGTGCCAGCAGCTCACCAAAGGATGGCACTGAAGCTTTCTTT
CDR3: CASSSPKDGTEAFF

V: TRBV7-3
J: TRBJ2-2
size: -
D: -
DNA: TGTGCCAGCAGCTTAACGGCCGGGACCGGGGAGCTGTTTTTT
CDR3: CASSLTAGTGELFF

V: TRBV2
J: TRBJ1-5
size: -
D: -
DNA: TGTGCCAGCAGTGAGGGGTCGGGATTTCAGCCCCAGCATTTT
CDR3: CASSEGSGFQPQHF

V: TRBV3-1/TRBV3-2
J: TRBJ2-1
size: -
D: -
DNA: TGTGCCAGCAGCCAAGGGAGGAGCACCTACAATGAGCAGTTCTTC
CDR3: CASSQGRSTYNEQFF

V: TRBV5-1
J: TRBJ2-7
size: -
D: TRBD2
DNA: TGCGCCAGCAGCTTAATTGGCGGGGGGGCCCACGAGCAGTACTTC
CDR3: CASSLIGGGAHEQYF

V: TRBV7-2
J: TRBJ1-2
size: -
D: TRBD1
DNA: TGTGCCAGCAGCCCGCCAGGGGGCCAGTACTATGGCTACACCTTC
CDR3: CASSPPGGQYYGYTF

V: TRBV10-2
J: TRBJ2-7
size: -
D: TRBD1
DNA: TGCGCCAGCAAAGCACAGGGGACCTACGAGCAGTACTTC
CDR3: CASKAQGTYEQYF

V: TRBV3-1/TRBV3-2
J: TRBJ1-1
size: few
D: -
DNA: TGTGCCAGCAGCCCGCCCGGGGAAGGCGTGAACACTGAAGCTTTCTTT
CDR3: CASSPPGEGVNTEAFF

V: TRBV6-5
J: TRBJ2-2
size: -
D: -
DNA: TGTGCCAGCAGGTTATCCGGGGAGCTGTTTTTT
CDR3: CASRLSGELFF

V: TRBV6-1
J: TRBJ1-2
size: -
D: TRBD1
DNA: TGTGCCAGCAGTACAGGGGGCCTTGACTATGGCTACACCTTC
CDR3: CASSTGGLDYGYTF

V: TRBV12-3/TRBV12-4
J: TRBJ1-1
size: once
D: -
DNA: TGTGCCAGCAGCCAGGGGTTGGCTGAAGCTTTCTTT
CDR3: CASSQGLAEAFF

V: TRBV7-3
J: TRBJ2-7
size: -
D: TRBD1
DNA: TGTGCCAGCAGCTCCGGGACAGGGACCTACGAGCAGTACTTC
CDR3: CASSSGTGTYEQYF

V: TRBV12-3/TRBV12-4
J: TRBJ2-7
size: -
D: -
DNA: TGTGCCAGCAGTTTCGGGGGCTTTGAGCAGTACTTC
CDR3: CASSFGGFEQYF

V: TRBV4-1
J: TRBJ1-1
size: -
D: -
DNA: TGCGCCAGCAGCCTAGAGAGGACACCGAGGGAGACTGAAGCTTTCTTT
CDR3: CASSLERTPRETEAFF

V: TRBV14
J: TRBJ1-3
size: -
D: -
DNA: TGTGCCAGCAGCCAAGGGTGGGGTCCCGGAAACACCATATATTTT
CDR3: CASSQGWGPGNTIYF

V: TRBV7-8
J: TRBJ1-5
size: -
D: TRBD1
DNA: TGTGCCAGCAGGGGACAGGGGCTTAGTCAGCCCCAGCATTTT
CDR3: CASRGQGLSQPQHF

V: TRBV5-1
J: TRBJ2-5
size: few
D: -
DNA: TGCGCCAGCATGGGGAATGGGGAGACCCAGTACTTC
CDR3: CASMGNGETQYF

V: TRBV12-3/TRBV12-4
J: TRBJ2-3
size: -
D: -
DNA: TGTGCCAGCAGTTCGGGGAACACAGATACGCAGTATTTT
CDR3: CASSSGNTDTQYF

V: TRBV9
J: TRBJ2-3
size: -
D: TRBD2
DNA: TGTGCCAGCAGCGTAGATTGGGGTTCGTCTAGCGGGGGGCGGGATACGCAGTATTTT
CDR3: CASSVDWGSSSGGRDTQYF

V: TRBV12-5
J: TRBJ1-2
size: -
D: -
DNA: TGTGCTAGTGGTTTGGGCGACATCACCTATGGCTACACCTTC
CDR3: CASGLGDITYGYTF

V: TRBV3-1/TRBV3-2
J: TRBJ2-7
size: -
D: TRBD1
DNA: TGTGCCAGCAGCCAAGCATACAGGGGCCACGAGCAGTACTTC
CDR3: CASSQAYRGHEQYF

V: TRBV6-5
J: TRBJ2-3
size: -
D: -
DNA: TGTGCCAGCAGCGACAGCCCGATATCCACAGATACGCAGTATTTT
CDR3: CASSDSPISTDTQYF

V: TRBV29-1
J: TRBJ2-7
size: -
D: -
DNA: TGCAGCGTTGCGGGAGCCCCCGGCGCCTACGAGCAGTACTTC
CDR3: CSVAGAPGAYEQYF